The 8 T cell receptor beta chains listed next were all sequenced from one sample in a study of cytomegalovirus exposure and HLA in healthy donors. Some clones are missing from TCRdb's copy, which holds only in-frame ones; the method was immunoSEQ multiplex PCR. The sample has 200,000 to 250,000 clones, 87% seen once. The sample consisted of PBMCs. All receptors derive from a man aged 18 to 35 in good health and CMV-seropositive.

J is TRBJ2-7 and V is TRBV27, with D perhaps TRBD2 (5 bases). CDR1 and CDR2 (germline): MNHEY, SMNVEV (reference sequence). V was pared by 5 bases and J by 4 bases, with 15 bases between. The CDR3 covers 14 residues. The CDR3: CASSLRGSRYEQYF. The CDR3 region has the DNA TGTGCCAGCAGTCTCCGGGGTTCCCGGTACGAGCAGTACTTC.

V usage is TRBV2 and J usage is TRBJ2-1; D remains ambiguous. Germline CDR1 is SNHLY and CDR2 is FYNNEI. V was trimmed by 4 bases and J by 0 bases, leaving 10 bases between them. CDR3 size: 15 residues. CDR3 sequence (DNA): TGTGCCAGCAGTGGTACGGCCAGCTCCTACAATGAGCAGTTCTTC. Translated: CASSGTASSYNEQFF.

This chain connects TRBV5-6 to TRBJ1-4, with a weak D call TRBD1 (5 bases). The CDR3 loop spans 13 amino acids. Trimming pared 1 base from V and 5 bases from J, leaving 6 bases between. Germline V CDR1 and CDR2: SGHDT, YYEEEE. The CDR3 region has the DNA TGTGCCAGCAGCTTGACAGGAAATGAAAAACTGTTTTTT. Its translation: CASSLTGNEKLFF. Complete variable domain (other parts from reference TRBV5-6 and TRBJ1-4): DAGVTQSPTHLIKTRGQQVTLRCSPKSGHDTVSWYQQALGQGPQFIFQYYEEEERQRGNFPDRFSGHQFPNYSSELNVNALLLGDSALYLCASSLTGNEKLFFGSGTQLSVL.

The chain joins TRBV30 to TRBJ1-5; D is uncertain. The V and J ends lost 0 bases and 0 bases respectively, with 9 bases between them. The CDR3 is 15 amino acids. CDR1 GTSNPN and CDR2 SVGIG come from the germline V gene (reference sequence). The CDR3 bases are TGTGCCTGGAGTGTAGCGAATCCTAGCAATCAGCCCCAGCATTTT. This gives the protein CAWSVANPSNQPQHF.

This rearrangement joins TRBV6-5 to TRBJ1-5, with unresolved D. The V and J ends lost 2 bases and 3 bases respectively, with 5 bases between them. The CDR3 contains 13 residues. Germline-derived CDR1 and CDR2 are MNHEY and SVGAGI. This chain's CDR3 is CASSYGPNQPQHF. As DNA, the CDR3 is TGTGCCAGCAGTTACGGGCCCAATCAGCCCCAGCATTTT.

CDR3 sequence: CASSLSGSEAFF. In DNA, the CDR3 is TGCGCCAGCAGCTTATCGGGGAGTGAAGCTTTCTTT. V usage is TRBV5-1 and J usage is TRBJ1-1; D unresolved. V was trimmed by 2 bases and J by 7 bases, leaving 9 bases between them. This CDR3 region has 12 residues. In germline, CDR1 is SGHRS, CDR2 YFSETQ.

The V call is TRBV19, the J call TRBJ2-5; D call uncertain. Germline-derived CDR1 and CDR2 are LNHDA and SQIVND (reference sequence). The CDR3 spans 13 residues. Trimming shortened V by 5 bases and J by 9 bases, and 16 bases separated the two germline ends. CDR3 residues: CASSQTPSLAQYF. The CDR3 DNA is TGTGCCAGTAGTCAAACACCATCCTTAGCCCAGTACTTC.

The table lists this clone with a few counts. This chain uses TRBV7-9 with TRBJ2-7; D call uncertain. The V end was cut by 2 bases, the J end by 6 bases, with 8 bases between. Germline V gene lookup returns CDR1 SEHNR and CDR2 FQNEAQ (reference sequence). The CDR3 is 12 amino acids. CDR3 amino acids: CASSLWEGEQYF. The DNA for the CDR3 is TGTGCCAGCAGCTTATGGGAAGGCGAGCAGTACTTC.